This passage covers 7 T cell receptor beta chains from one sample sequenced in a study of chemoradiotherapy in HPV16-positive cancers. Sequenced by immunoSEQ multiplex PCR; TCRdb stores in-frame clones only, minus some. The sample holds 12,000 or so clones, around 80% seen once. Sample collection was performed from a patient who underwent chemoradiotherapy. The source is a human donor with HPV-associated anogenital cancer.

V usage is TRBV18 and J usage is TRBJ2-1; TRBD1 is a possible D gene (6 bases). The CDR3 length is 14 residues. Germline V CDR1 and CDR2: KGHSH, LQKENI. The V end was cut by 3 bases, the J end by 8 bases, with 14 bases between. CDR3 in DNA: TGTGCCAGCTCACCCGGTCAGGGGTTGGATGAGCAGTTCTTC. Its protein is CASSPGQGLDEQFF.

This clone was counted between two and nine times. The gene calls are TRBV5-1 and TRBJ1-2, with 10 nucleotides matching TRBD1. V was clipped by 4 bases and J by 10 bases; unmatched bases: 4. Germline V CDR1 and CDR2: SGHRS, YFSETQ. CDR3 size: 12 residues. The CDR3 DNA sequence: TGCGCCAGCAGCAATGACAGGGGGCCCTACACCTTC. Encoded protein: CASSNDRGPYTF.

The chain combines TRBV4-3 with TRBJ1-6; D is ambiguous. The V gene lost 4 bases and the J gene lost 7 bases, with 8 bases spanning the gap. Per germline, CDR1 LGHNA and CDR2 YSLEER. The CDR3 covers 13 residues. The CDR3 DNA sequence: TGCGCCAGCAGCCTTCGAAGGAATTCACCCCTCCACTTT. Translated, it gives CASSLRRNSPLHF.

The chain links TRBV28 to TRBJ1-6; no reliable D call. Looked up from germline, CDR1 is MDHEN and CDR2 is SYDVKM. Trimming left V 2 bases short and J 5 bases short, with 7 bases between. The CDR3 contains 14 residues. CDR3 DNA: TGTGCCAGCAGTTTAGGCCAGGATAATTCACCCCTCCACTTT. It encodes CASSLGQDNSPLHF.

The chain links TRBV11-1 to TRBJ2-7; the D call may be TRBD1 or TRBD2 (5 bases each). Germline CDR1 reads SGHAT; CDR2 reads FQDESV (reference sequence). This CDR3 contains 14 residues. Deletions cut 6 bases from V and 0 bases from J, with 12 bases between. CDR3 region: CASSWGPDSYEQYF. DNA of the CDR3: TGTGCCAGCAGTTGGGGACCGGACTCCTACGAGCAGTACTTC.

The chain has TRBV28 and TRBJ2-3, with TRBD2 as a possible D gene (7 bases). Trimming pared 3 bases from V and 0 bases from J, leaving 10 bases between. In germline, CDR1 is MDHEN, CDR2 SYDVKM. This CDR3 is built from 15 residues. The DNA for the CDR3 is TGTGCCAGCAGTTTCGGGGGGCGTAGCACAGATACGCAGTATTTT. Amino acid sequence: CASSFGGRSTDTQYF.

This CDR3 is CASSPLQENTEAFF. Here the CDR3 DNA reads TGTGCCAGCTCACCACTACAGGAGAACACTGAAGCTTTCTTT. The J gene is TRBJ1-1, the V gene TRBV18, with D possibly TRBD1 on 5 matching bases. The CDR3 spans 14 residues. Per germline, CDR1 KGHSH and CDR2 LQKENI. V shed 1 base and J shed 1 base, with 7 bases lying between them.